The 25 T cell receptor beta chains below come from one sample, sequenced in a study of T-cell reconstitution after alpha-beta-depleted transplantation in children. Preparing the TCRbeta library involved the use of unique molecular identifiers. TCRdb independently ran MiXCR on the PCR reads; one entry per CDR3 protein. The sample carries roughly 120,000 distinct CDR3 sequences, more than 20% recorded once. Here the sequenced sample was PBMCs, mostly from graft donor cells, taken 180 days after TCRalphabeta/CD19-depleted stem cell transplant. All receptors derive from a male patient aged 2-15 years who had a stem cell transplant for chronic granulomatous disease, so the T cells may come from the graft donor.

This clonotype was recorded a few times. The chain links TRBV29-1 to TRBJ2-7; possibly TRBD1 for D (5 bases). Germline lookup yields CDR1 SQVTM and CDR2 ANQGSEA. The CDR3 has 14 amino acids. Between the trimmed V and J ends, which lost 7 bases and 0 bases, there was a span of 16 bases. The CDR3 coding sequence is TGCAGCGCCGTTCGTGTGACAGCCTCCTACGAGCAGTACTTC. Encoded protein: CSAVRVTASYEQYF.

The V call is TRBV20-1, the J call TRBJ2-7; 7 bases fit TRBD1. With V trimmed by 3 bases and J by 0 bases, 8 bases remained unmatched. Germline values: CDR1 DFQATT, CDR2 SNEGSKA (reference sequence). The CDR3 loop spans 15 amino acids. Here the CDR3 reads CSARDDRENSYEQYF. CDR3 sequence (DNA): TGCAGTGCTAGGGATGACAGGGAAAACTCCTACGAGCAGTACTTC.

The DNA of the CDR3 is TGTGCCAGCAGCTCTTCGGACAGGGGGGAGACCCAGTACTTC. Amino acids: CASSSSDRGETQYF. The V and J genes are TRBV5-6 and TRBJ2-5, with 10 bases that match TRBD1. Looked up from germline, CDR1 is SGHDT and CDR2 is YYEEEE. The CDR3 is made up of 14 amino acids. After removal of 3 bases from V and 5 bases from J, the junction contained 4 bases not matched to a gene.

This clonotype came up a few times. The gene calls are TRBV9 and TRBJ1-1; TRBD1 might be the D (6 bases). V dropped 0 bases and J dropped 1 base, with 10 bases sitting between them. The germline V gene has CDR1 SGDLS and CDR2 YYNGEE. CDR3 size: 15 residues. The CDR3 spells CASSVGTGSNTEAFF. Written as DNA, the CDR3 is TGTGCCAGCAGCGTAGGAACAGGGTCGAACACTGAAGCTTTCTTT.

V usage is TRBV20-1 and J usage is TRBJ2-3; D is perhaps TRBD2 (6 bases). Trimming left V 0 bases short and J 4 bases short, with 17 bases between. Looked up from germline, CDR1 is DFQATT and CDR2 is SNEGSKA (reference sequence). The CDR3 runs 16 residues. CDR3 nucleotide sequence: TGCAGTGCTAGAGACCCGGGACTTACAAGCCCAGATACGCAGTATTTT. It translates to CSARDPGLTSPDTQYF.

In its sample, this clonotype was seen many times. The chain uses TRBV5-1 and TRBJ2-2; TRBD2 matches 8 bases. After removal of 2 bases from V and 1 base from J, the junction contained 1 base not matched to a gene. Germline CDR1 SGHRS, CDR2 YFSETQ. The CDR3 has 15 residues. This CDR3 reads CASSLAGENTGELFF. CDR3 nucleotide sequence: TGCGCCAGCAGCTTAGCGGGAGAGAACACCGGGGAGCTGTTTTTT.

This rearrangement joins TRBV12-3 or TRBV12-4 to TRBJ2-7; D may correspond to TRBD1 or TRBD2 (6 bases each). The CDR3 is 15 residues long. V gave up 5 bases and J gave up 9 bases, with 23 bases separating them. The CDR3 here is CASSPFGGGPGVQYF. The CDR3 nucleotides read TGTGCCAGCAGTCCCTTTGGGGGAGGCCCAGGGGTGCAGTACTTC.

The chain recombines TRBV12-3 or TRBV12-4 with TRBJ2-7, with D unresolved. The CDR3 sequence is 13 residues long. Between the trimmed V and J ends, which lost 6 bases and 6 bases, there was a span of 15 bases. CDR3 residues: CASSLHPGIEQYF. The CDR3 nucleotides are TGTGCCAGCAGCCTCCACCCAGGAATCGAGCAGTACTTC.

The V call is TRBV4-2, the J call TRBJ1-5; TRBD1 matches 7 bases. Trimming cost V 4 bases and J 0 bases; bases outside gene matches: 0. CDR1 is LGHNA and CDR2 is YNFKEQ in the germline V gene. CDR3 length: 14 amino acids. The CDR3: CASSRQGSNQPQHF. CDR3 sequence (DNA): TGTGCCAGCAGCCGACAGGGTAGCAATCAGCCCCAGCATTTT.

The sample holds a few counts of this clonotype. The V gene is TRBV20-1, the J gene TRBJ2-2; 8 nucleotides line up with TRBD2. V was clipped by 1 base and J by 7 bases; unmatched bases: 5. CDR1 and CDR2 from the germline V gene are DFQATT and SNEGSKA (reference sequence). This CDR3 spans 14 amino acids. CDR3 bases: TGCAGTGCTAGAGGAGCGGGAGCAATCGGGGAGCTGTTTTTT. Its translation: CSARGAGAIGELFF.

This clonotype was seen only a few times. V gene TRBV7-3 combines with J gene TRBJ2-5, with 8 bases lining up with TRBD2. After removal of 2 bases from V and 3 bases from J, the junction contained 5 bases not matched to a gene. This CDR3 comprises 15 residues. Looked up from germline, CDR1 is SGHTA and CDR2 is FQGTGA. The CDR3 DNA reads TGTGCCAGCAGCTTAGCGGGACTAGAGAAAGAGACCCAGTACTTC. Its protein is CASSLAGLEKETQYF.

V usage is TRBV5-5 and J usage is TRBJ1-6; the D is unclear. The CDR3 spans 14 residues. Germline V gene lookup returns CDR1 SGHKS and CDR2 YYEKEE (reference sequence). V was shortened by 1 base and J by 8 bases, with 10 bases between the two germline ends. The CDR3 reads CASSLRSLDSPLHF. CDR3 nucleotide sequence: TGTGCCAGCAGCTTGCGGTCTTTGGATTCACCCCTCCACTTT.

The genes are TRBV27 and TRBJ2-7, with 7 bases aligning to TRBD1. The germline gives CDR1 MNHEY, CDR2 SMNVEV (reference sequence). The trim removed 6 bases at V and 5 bases at J, leaving 4 bases unmatched. The CDR3 contains 12 residues. CDR3 sequence: CASRTGLNEQYF. In DNA, the CDR3 is TGTGCCAGCAGGACAGGGTTGAACGAGCAGTACTTC.

This clonotype has a handful of counts. The rearrangement uses TRBV5-1 and TRBJ2-7, with D possibly matching TRBD1 (5 bases). From germline, CDR1 is SGHRS and CDR2 YFSETQ. The CDR3 is 14 residues long. The germline V and J ends were trimmed by 1 base and 1 base, with 9 bases remaining between them. The CDR3 nucleotides are TGCGCCAGCAGCTTGTTTCAGGGATCCTACGAGCAGTACTTC. Translation: CASSLFQGSYEQYF.

This clonotype was seen more than once but under ten times. The J gene is TRBJ1-5, the V gene TRBV12-3 or TRBV12-4, with 8 bases aligning to TRBD1. J gave up 3 bases and V 8 bases, and 9 bases lay outside the gene matches. CDR3 length: 15 residues. CDR3 loop: CASERGQATNQPQHF. The CDR3 region has the DNA TGTGCCAGCGAACGGGGACAGGCGACCAATCAGCCCCAGCATTTT.

This clonotype was counted a few times. The chain employs TRBV29-1 and TRBJ2-3, with 10 bases identical to TRBD1. The CDR3 runs 15 residues. Unmatched junction bases numbered 1, after V lost 0 bases and J lost 1 base. Germline-derived CDR1 and CDR2 are SQVTM and ANQGSEA. The CDR3 reads CSVEDGTGGTDTQYF. For the CDR3, the DNA is TGCAGCGTTGAAGATGGGACAGGGGGCACAGATACGCAGTATTTT.

This clonotype was counted ten times or more. The gene calls are TRBV12-3 or TRBV12-4 and TRBJ2-3, with 14 bases lining up with TRBD2. The CDR3 is 18 residues long. V was clipped by 7 bases and J by 4 bases; unmatched bases: 13. The CDR3 spells CASTGTSGGPPSADTQYF. The CDR3 DNA is TGTGCCAGCACTGGGACTAGCGGGGGCCCTCCCAGTGCAGATACGCAGTATTTT.

In its sample, this clonotype was seen many times. V gene TRBV7-2 combines with J gene TRBJ2-3; the match to TRBD2 covers 14 bases. V was pared by 3 bases and J by 5 bases, with 7 bases of the junction left unmatched. Germline V CDR1 and CDR2: SGHTA, FQGNSA. The CDR3 contains 17 residues. As DNA, the CDR3 is TGTGCCAGCAGCTTCCCCGGACTAGCGGGGGGCCTAGATACGCAGTATTTT. It translates to CASSFPGLAGGLDTQYF.

The chain is built from TRBV20-1 and TRBJ2-7; 11 positions match TRBD2. This CDR3 has 13 residues. The V and J ends lost 5 bases and 3 bases, in that order; junction bases with no gene match: 3. Germline CDR1 is DFQATT and CDR2 is SNEGSKA (reference sequence). CDR3 bases: TGCAGTGCTTCGGGGACTAGCGGCTACGAGCAGTACTTC. Its translation is CSASGTSGYEQYF.

Ten or more counts support this clonotype. J is TRBJ2-2 and V is TRBV18; no definite D call. Germline V gene lookup returns CDR1 KGHSH and CDR2 LQKENI. There are 15 residues in the CDR3. V lost 3 bases, J lost 0 bases, and 8 bases lay in between. This chain's CDR3 is CASSPDVPNTGELFF. As DNA, the CDR3 is TGTGCCAGCTCACCCGATGTCCCGAACACCGGGGAGCTGTTTTTT.

This clonotype was seen many times. This chain connects TRBV27 to TRBJ1-5, with TRBD1 as a possible D gene (5 bases). Per the germline V gene, CDR1 is MNHEY and CDR2 is SMNVEV (reference sequence). There are 14 residues in the CDR3. Trimming removed 3 bases at V and 7 bases at J, with 13 bases between. The CDR3 coding sequence is TGTGCCAGCAGTTTTTCGGGGGGAGGCCAGCCCCAGCATTTT. It specifies CASSFSGGGQPQHF.

This clonotype was seen a few times. The genes are TRBV19 and TRBJ2-1, with 9 positions matching TRBD1. Germline trimming cut 5 bases from V and 9 bases from J; bases unmatched to any gene: 11. CDR1 and CDR2 from the germline V gene are LNHDA and SQIVND (reference sequence). CDR3 length: 15 residues. CDR3 sequence: CASSSPGQGRVEQFF. CDR3 DNA sequence: TGTGCCAGTAGTTCCCCGGGACAGGGTAGGGTTGAGCAGTTCTTC.

The J gene is TRBJ1-1, the V gene TRBV7-9, with D hard to call. CDR3 length: 15 residues. Trimming took 4 bases from V and 1 from J, leaving 13 bases between them. CDR1 and CDR2 from the germline V gene are SEHNR and FQNEAQ (reference sequence). In DNA, the CDR3 is TGTGCCAGCAGCTCGTCTTCCGGGAGGAACACTGAAGCTTTCTTT. Amino acid sequence: CASSSSSGRNTEAFF.

This clonotype was counted a few times. This CDR3 reads CASSYGGSANEQFF. The CDR3 nucleotides are TGTGCCAGCAGTTACGGGGGGTCAGCCAATGAGCAGTTCTTC. The chain carries TRBV12-3 or TRBV12-4 and TRBJ2-1, with 7 positions matching TRBD2. With V trimmed by 4 bases and J by 6 bases, 6 bases remained unmatched. This CDR3 contains 14 residues.

As to this clonotype: This could be a read error, since a much larger clone is one nucleotide away. The chain recombines TRBV20-1 with TRBJ2-4; 12 bases line up with TRBD2. Germline assignment: CDR1 DFQATT and CDR2 SNEGSKA (reference sequence). The CDR3 sequence is 16 residues long. The CDR3 loop reads CSAIGLAGLAKNSQYF. Written as DNA, the CDR3 is TGCAGTGCTATCGGACTAGCGGGACTAGCCAAAAACAGTCAGTACTTC.